Following are 13 T cell receptor beta chains from one sample sequenced in a study of beta chain features in type 1 diabetes. Isolated RNA was reverse transcribed in full, so expressed TCRB transcripts were sequenced. Profiled with immunoSEQ multiplex PCR; TCRdb holds only in-frame clones, not every one. Here the sample spans approximately 340,000 clones, roughly 15% being singletons. Input material: naive CD4+ T cells from blood. Receptors were obtained from a woman aged 18-30 years in good health.

The chain couples TRBV18 to TRBJ2-7, with a possible D match to TRBD2 (5 bases). V lost 2 bases and J 0 bases, leaving 8 bases between the germline ends. The CDR3 runs 14 residues. From germline, CDR1 is KGHSH and CDR2 LQKENI. The DNA for the CDR3 is TGTGCCAGCTCACCAATCGAGGGCTCCTACGAGCAGTACTTC. It translates to CASSPIEGSYEQYF.

This chain links TRBV28 with TRBJ1-2, with D unclear. Trimming cost V 7 bases and J 0 bases, with 9 bases left between them. CDR1 and CDR2 from the germline V gene are MDHEN and SYDVKM. The CDR3 has 13 amino acids. CDR3 residues: CASTPPANYGYTF. CDR3 nucleotides: TGTGCCAGCACCCCCCCCGCTAACTATGGCTACACCTTC.

This clone has just a few counts. CDR3 sequence reads: CASSVDGGSTEAFF. The DNA for the CDR3 is TGTGCCAGCAGCGTAGATGGAGGGTCCACTGAAGCTTTCTTT. The J gene is TRBJ1-1, the V gene TRBV9; D is undetermined. Germline assignment: CDR1 SGDLS and CDR2 YYNGEE. Deletions cut 0 bases from V and 4 bases from J, with 10 bases between. The CDR3 runs 14 residues.

With regard to this clone: Other DNA sequences in this specimen translate into the identical CDR3. The gene calls are TRBV28 and TRBJ2-7; D call uncertain. The germline V gene encodes CDR1 MDHEN and CDR2 SYDVKM. This CDR3 is 12 amino acids long. Trimming cost V 1 base and J 3 bases, with 4 bases left between them. Here the CDR3 reads CASSLYGYEQYF. For the CDR3, the DNA is TGTGCCAGCAGTTTATACGGCTACGAGCAGTACTTC.

The V and J genes are TRBV5-4 and TRBJ2-1; 10 nucleotides line up with TRBD2. The CDR3 covers 15 residues. Germline assignment: CDR1 SGHNT and CDR2 YYREEE (reference sequence). Trimming took 0 bases from V and 7 from J; bases not matched to a gene: 4. The CDR3: CASSLAQREGNEQFF. CDR3 DNA sequence: TGTGCCAGCAGCTTGGCCCAGCGGGAGGGGAATGAGCAGTTCTTC.

This clone was seen a few times. The chain recombines TRBV11-2 with TRBJ2-5, with 7 bases aligning to TRBD1. The CDR3 is 14 amino acids. Trimming at V came to 5 bases and at J to 5 bases, leaving 8 bases not matched to a gene. The germline V gene has CDR1 SGHAT and CDR2 FQNNGV. As DNA, the CDR3 is TGTGCCAGCAGCGAACAGGGGTCCGGGGAGACCCAGTACTTC. Translated, it gives CASSEQGSGETQYF.

Only one count was recorded for this clone. The V and J genes are TRBV4-1 and TRBJ1-2, with a possible D match to TRBD1 (5 bases). Germline lookup yields CDR1 MGHRA and CDR2 YSYEKL. The CDR3 sequence is 15 residues long. V was shortened by 4 bases and J by 4 bases, with 16 bases between the two germline ends. The CDR3 here is CASSPYSTAFYGYTF. The CDR3 nucleotides are TGCGCCAGCAGCCCATATTCGACAGCATTCTATGGCTACACCTTC.

The V gene is TRBV7-9, the J gene TRBJ2-7; D ambiguous. V lost 4 bases to trimming and J lost 3 bases, with 7 bases between them. This CDR3 spans 12 amino acids. Germline V gene lookup returns CDR1 SEHNR and CDR2 FQNEAQ (reference sequence). The CDR3 bases are TGTGCCAGCAGCTCGCACGGCTACGAGCAGTACTTC. It translates to CASSSHGYEQYF.

The chain uses TRBV4-1 and TRBJ2-5; 11 nucleotides match TRBD1. The CDR3 consists of 16 residues. V gave up 2 bases and J gave up 5 bases; unmatched junction bases: 7. CDR1 and CDR2 from the germline V gene are MGHRA and YSYEKL. This chain's CDR3 is CASSQTGTGGLETQYF. The CDR3 DNA follows: TGCGCCAGCAGCCAAACCGGGACAGGGGGACTGGAGACCCAGTACTTC.

The chain employs TRBV5-1 and TRBJ2-2; 9 bases match TRBD2. V dropped 4 bases and J dropped 2; count of bases not matched to a gene: 3. The CDR3 spans 15 residues. The germline gives CDR1 SGHRS, CDR2 YFSETQ. CDR3 in DNA: TGCGCCAGCAGCACGACTAGCGGAAACACCGGGGAGCTGTTTTTT. Its protein product is CASSTTSGNTGELFF.

This clone occurred a few times. This chain links TRBV15 with TRBJ2-1; D gene uncertain. Trimming pared 0 bases from V and 4 bases from J, leaving 4 bases between. Per the germline V gene, CDR1 is LNHNV and CDR2 is YYDKDF (reference sequence). This CDR3 spans 13 amino acids. The CDR3 here is CATSRDPYNEQFF. CDR3 nucleotide sequence: TGTGCCACCAGCAGAGATCCGTACAATGAGCAGTTCTTC.

The rearrangement uses TRBV9 and TRBJ2-1; TRBD2 agrees at 13 bases. J gave up 5 bases and V 4 bases, and 9 bases lay outside the gene matches. The length of the CDR3 is 17 residues. Germline CDR1 is SGDLS and CDR2 is YYNGEE. The CDR3 is CASSSRTSGSVDNEQFF. Written as DNA, the CDR3 is TGTGCCAGCAGCTCAAGGACTAGCGGGAGCGTCGACAATGAGCAGTTCTTC.

This sequence joins TRBV6-6 and TRBJ2-5; TRBD1 might be the D (5 bases). The germline V gene has CDR1 MNHNY and CDR2 SVGAGI (reference sequence). The V end lost 0 bases, the J end lost 5 bases, and 13 bases lay between the germline ends. The CDR3 spans 15 residues. CDR3 in amino acids: CASSYSKGSRETQYF. The CDR3, as DNA: TGTGCCAGCAGTTACTCGAAGGGGTCGCGGGAGACCCAGTACTTC.